This is a list of T cell receptor beta chains from one sample in a study of PD-1 blockade in mismatch repair-deficient tumors. Method: immunoSEQ multiplex PCR; TCRdb's copy keeps in-frame clones and lacks some. The sample has 100,000 or so clones; about four fifths are singletons. The sequences come from peripheral blood, collected 36 weeks after starting pembrolizumab. All receptors come from an adult with mismatch repair-deficient cancer. Each CDR3 is given with its conserved first and last residue. Each record gives: V gene, D gene, J gene, clone size, CDR3 protein. The D gene is left open where the match is weak. Some rows mark clone size as missing; the rest say once, few, many or name a class of expanded clone.

>TRBV6-5|NA|TRBJ2-2|NA
CASRLRTTGELFF
>TRBV25-1|TRBD1|TRBJ2-1|NA
CASSDSRGQWDEQFF
>TRBV2|TRBD2|TRBJ2-2|NA
CASSELGLAGGGTGELFF
>TRBV21-1|NA|TRBJ2-5|NA
CASTKVAGGPGETQYF
>TRBV2|NA|TRBJ1-1|NA
CASSEGGITEAFF
>TRBV6-5|TRBD1|TRBJ2-7|NA
CASSYGDRAYEQYF
>TRBV25-1|TRBD1|TRBJ1-5|NA
CASSGQGNQPQHF
>TRBV18|NA|TRBJ2-5|NA
CASSRAYQETQYF
>TRBV9|NA|TRBJ2-1|NA
CASSVTGTSNEQFF
>TRBV10-2|NA|TRBJ1-4|NA
CASSPAGRNEKLFF
>TRBV7-7|NA|TRBJ2-1|NA
CASSLNGLNNEQFF
>TRBV6-6|NA|TRBJ2-7|NA
CASSPGAMYEQYF
>TRBV28|TRBD2|TRBJ2-1|once
CASSPGTSGSSYNEQFF
>TRBV11-3|NA|TRBJ2-2|NA
CASSFRGANTGELFF
>TRBV7-9|NA|TRBJ2-2|NA
CASSRRSWNTGELFF
>TRBV27|TRBD1|TRBJ1-2|once
CASSLSGQGFTHYGYTF
>TRBV5-4|TRBD1|TRBJ1-1|NA
CASSEPGGGNTEAFF
>TRBV10-3|NA|TRBJ2-5|NA
CAIVAIQETQYF
>TRBV7-2|NA|TRBJ2-7|NA
CASSPPGLRLGEQYF
>TRBV5-6|NA|TRBJ1-4|NA
CASSLGTVRNEKLFF
>TRBV19|NA|TRBJ2-1|NA
CASSIMWGLKLANEQFF
>TRBV6-5|NA|TRBJ1-5|NA
CASSYGGGSQPQHF
>TRBV10-3|NA|TRBJ1-5|NA
CAISGGPYTSNQPQHF
>TRBV5-8|NA|TRBJ2-7|NA
CASSFLTLSYEQYF
>TRBV9|TRBD2|TRBJ2-3|NA
CASSVGASGYLPDTQYF
>TRBV10-1|NA|TRBJ1-3|NA
CASSETGNSGNTIYF
>TRBV28|TRBD2|TRBJ2-1|NA
CASSSHRLAGGGNEQFF
>TRBV14|TRBD2|TRBJ2-1|NA
CASSQGRLAGPSYNEQFF
>TRBV19|TRBD2|TRBJ2-5|NA
CASQFGGGETQYF
>TRBV4-3|TRBD2|TRBJ2-2|NA
CASRDASGSNTGELFF
>TRBV7-9|NA|TRBJ2-7|few
CASSLWGVEQYF
>TRBV30|TRBD2|TRBJ2-5|NA
CAWMGGNETQYF
>TRBV7-2|TRBD2|TRBJ2-7|NA
CASSLKPGLAYEQYF
>TRBV7-9|NA|TRBJ1-2|few
CASSFNSPYGYTF
>TRBV9|TRBD1|TRBJ1-4|NA
CASSRQGGNEKLFF
>TRBV14|TRBD2|TRBJ2-7|NA
CASSFPRGSSYEQYF
>TRBV19|NA|TRBJ1-2|NA
CASSIGGALGYGYTF
>TRBV18|NA|TRBJ1-2|NA
CASSHTTGLLNYGYTF
>TRBV6-1|NA|TRBJ2-7|NA
CASSVSTPYEQYF
>TRBV14|NA|TRBJ2-3|NA
CASSQELSRYTNTQYF
>TRBV10-3|NA|TRBJ2-7|few
CAIMGSSYEQYF
>TRBV18|NA|TRBJ2-3|NA
CASSTNGLDTQYF
>TRBV29-1|NA|TRBJ1-1|few
CSAPHTEAFF
>TRBV7-2|NA|TRBJ2-1|NA
CASSLAESALDGQDNEQFF
>TRBV30|NA|TRBJ1-3|NA
CAGSQSGNTIYF
>TRBV15|NA|TRBJ1-5|NA
CATSAGTLSNQPQHF
>TRBV20-1|NA|TRBJ2-7|NA
CSARGVYEQYF
>TRBV11-2|TRBD1|TRBJ2-7|NA
CASSLGPGTGYEQYF
>TRBV30|TRBD2|TRBJ2-1|few
CAWVNSGVNEQFF
>TRBV12-5|NA|TRBJ2-1|NA
CASEVYNEQFF